Below, 15 T cell receptor beta chains from the same sample are listed, as sequenced in a study of T cells in Graves' hyperthyroidism and ophthalmopathy. TCR beta CDR3 sequences were amplified from RNA transcripts. The TCR CDR3 first-round RT-PCR relied on the HTBI primer set. One entry per CDR3 protein results from TCRdb running MiXCR on the multiplex PCR reads. This repertoire shows about 560,000 distinct CDR3 sequences, roughly 17% found once; its top ten account for around a sixth. Sequenced material: blood. The source is a woman in her late teens or twenties with Graves' hyperthyroidism.

V and J are TRBV18 and TRBJ2-1, with D perhaps assigned TRBD1 or TRBD2 (5 bases each). The V end was cut by 3 bases, the J end by 1 base, with 16 bases between. Germline V lookup: CDR1 KGHSH, CDR2 LQKENI. The CDR3 consists of 17 residues. CDR3 sequence (DNA): TGTGCCAGCTCACCTCCCTCGTGGGGGAGATCCTACAATGAGCAGTTCTTC. Its translation: CASSPPSWGRSYNEQFF.

This clonotype was detected a few times. J is TRBJ2-5 and V is TRBV29-1; 8 bases fit TRBD2. This CDR3 region has 16 residues. J gave up 2 bases and V 2 bases, and 10 bases lay outside the gene matches. Per germline, CDR1 SQVTM and CDR2 ANQGSEA. This chain's CDR3 is CSVENGGGLGQETQYF. The CDR3 DNA sequence: TGCAGCGTTGAAAACGGGGGGGGGCTGGGGCAAGAGACCCAGTACTTC.

In its sample, this clonotype was seen a few times. This sequence joins TRBV11-2 and TRBJ1-4; D might be TRBD1 (6 bases). V was trimmed by 6 bases and J by 7 bases, leaving 15 bases between them. The CDR3 loop spans 14 amino acids. Germline CDR1 and CDR2: SGHAT and FQNNGV. In DNA, the CDR3 is TGTGCCAGCAGTAGGACAGTCGGGAGTGAAAAACTGTTTTTT. As protein: CASSRTVGSEKLFF.

This clonotype was detected a few times. The V call is TRBV20-1, the J call TRBJ1-2; 10 bases map to TRBD1. The CDR3 is 13 amino acids. The ends lost 1 base at V and 13 bases at J; junction bases unmatched: 9. Germline CDR1 DFQATT, CDR2 SNEGSKA (reference sequence). CDR3 region: CSARAGTGVDFTF. CDR3 DNA sequence: TGCAGTGCTAGAGCCGGGACAGGGGTCGACTTCACCTTC.

The chain recombines TRBV18 with TRBJ1-5; D call uncertain. There are 15 residues in the CDR3. Deletions cut 0 bases from V and 3 bases from J, with 9 bases between. Germline V gene sequence: CDR1 KGHSH, CDR2 LQKENI. The CDR3 is CASSPPDRNNQPQHF. As DNA, the CDR3 is TGTGCCAGCTCACCACCGGATAGGAACAATCAGCCCCAGCATTTT.

This clonotype has a count of ten or more. V is TRBV12-3 or TRBV12-4 and J is TRBJ1-5; D is possibly TRBD1 (5 bases). This CDR3 spans 14 amino acids. V was cut by 6 bases and J by 5 bases, with 14 bases left in between. CDR3 residues: CASREIGDDQPQHF. The CDR3 nucleotides are TGTGCCAGCAGGGAGATAGGGGACGATCAGCCCCAGCATTTT.

In its sample, this clonotype was seen many times. V is TRBV24-1 and J is TRBJ1-1; no reliable D call. V lost 7 bases and J 4 bases, leaving 12 bases between the germline ends. Looked up from germline, CDR1 is KGHDR and CDR2 is SFDVKD. CDR3 size: 13 residues. The CDR3 sequence is CATRQAVGTEAFF. DNA for the CDR3: TGTGCCACCAGGCAGGCTGTGGGCACTGAAGCTTTCTTT.

This clonotype appeared many times. In DNA, the CDR3 is TGTGCCACCAGTGAGTCACAGGGGGCCTCCTACGAGCAGTACTTC. Protein product: CATSESQGASYEQYF. The genes are TRBV24-1 and TRBJ2-7; 9 nucleotides agree with TRBD1. Germline-derived CDR1 and CDR2 are KGHDR and SFDVKD. The CDR3 has 15 amino acids. Trimming at V came to 4 bases and at J to 0 bases, leaving 3 bases not matched to a gene.

The sample holds a few counts of this clonotype. The chain recombines TRBV5-6 with TRBJ2-5; 12 nucleotides line up with TRBD2. The CDR3 contains 16 residues. V shed 1 base, J shed 4 bases, and the junction held 5 bases outside the gene matches. Germline V gene sequence: CDR1 SGHDT, CDR2 YYEEEE. In DNA, the CDR3 is TGTGCCAGCAGCTTGCCGCTAGCGGGAGGGGTAGAGACCCAGTACTTC. It translates to CASSLPLAGGVETQYF.

This clonotype was seen only a few times. CDR3: CASTSGRAEGYTF. CDR3 nucleotide sequence: TGTGCCAGCACCTCAGGGCGTGCGGAGGGCTACACCTTC. The chain couples TRBV6-1 to TRBJ1-2, with D perhaps TRBD1 (5 bases). The germline CDR1 and CDR2 sequences are MNHNS and SASEGT. CDR3 length: 13 residues. V lost 7 bases, J lost 8 bases, and 17 bases lay in between.

This clonotype was counted at least ten times. J is TRBJ2-7 and V is TRBV6-1, with no clear D. CDR3 length: 11 residues. The germline gives CDR1 MNHNS, CDR2 SASEGT. Trimming took off 5 bases at V and 4 bases at J, with 6 bases between the two ends. This CDR3 is CASSNKYEQYF. In DNA form, the CDR3 reads TGTGCCAGCAGTAACAAGTACGAGCAGTACTTC.

The chain combines TRBV5-5 with TRBJ1-6, with D possibly matching TRBD1 (5 bases). CDR1 and CDR2 from the germline V gene are SGHKS and YYEKEE (reference sequence). V was trimmed by 5 bases and J by 6 bases, leaving 9 bases between them. This CDR3 spans 13 amino acids. CDR3 sequence (DNA): TGTGCCAGCAGTTCGACAGTTAATTCACCCCTCCACTTT. Amino acids: CASSSTVNSPLHF.

There are many counts of this clonotype. This chain connects TRBV20-1 to TRBJ2-5; tentatively, D is TRBD1 (5 bases). The germline V gene has CDR1 DFQATT and CDR2 SNEGSKA (reference sequence). The CDR3 length is 15 residues. The germline V and J ends were trimmed by 0 bases and 5 bases, with 16 bases remaining between them. The CDR3: CSARDPRGALETQYF. The CDR3 DNA sequence: TGCAGTGCTAGAGATCCTAGGGGTGCTTTGGAGACCCAGTACTTC.

Only a few counts were recorded for this clonotype. V and J are TRBV10-3 and TRBJ2-7; TRBD2 agrees at 7 bases. The length of the CDR3 is 12 residues. The ends lost 10 bases at V and 7 bases at J; junction bases unmatched: 10. Germline-derived CDR1 and CDR2 are ENHRY and SYGVKD. CDR3: CASRDYHPEQYF. The DNA of the CDR3 is TGTGCCAGCCGGGACTACCATCCAGAGCAGTACTTC.

This clonotype was seen more than once but under ten times. The V and J genes are TRBV18 and TRBJ1-2; possibly TRBD1 for D (5 bases). The germline V and J ends were trimmed by 2 bases and 1 base, with 14 bases remaining between them. Germline CDR1 reads KGHSH; CDR2 reads LQKENI. This CDR3 spans 16 amino acids. The CDR3 reads CASSPLETVNNYGYTF. The DNA of the CDR3 is TGTGCCAGCTCACCATTAGAGACAGTGAATAACTATGGCTACACCTTC.